Listed here are 27 T cell receptor beta chains from one sample, sequenced in a study of shared clonotypes between healthy human individuals. Sequencing was performed with immunoSEQ multiplex PCR; in TCRdb, only in-frame clones are kept and a portion is missing. The data hold hundreds of thousands of clones, with around two thirds observed a single time. Sequences were obtained from memory CD4+ T cells sorted from blood. The subset: CD45RA-negative fraction. These receptors all come from a young woman in good health.

To note about this clone: The sample has other DNA sequences that encode this CDR3 too. The rearrangement uses TRBV5-1 and TRBJ2-2, with a tentative D call TRBD2 (6 bases). CDR3 length: 14 residues. Germline V lookup: CDR1 SGHRS, CDR2 YFSETQ. Trimming removed 0 bases at V and 4 bases at J, with 7 bases between. CDR3: CASSLDGGTGELFF. The CDR3 region has the DNA TGCGCCAGCAGCTTGGACGGGGGCACCGGGGAGCTGTTTTTT.

This sequence joins TRBV11-2 and TRBJ1-3; tentative D call: TRBD1 (6 bases). CDR3 length: 16 residues. The V gene's germline CDR1 is SGHAT and CDR2 FQNNGV. V was clipped by 1 base and J by 0 bases, with 10 bases between them. In DNA form, the CDR3 reads TGTGCCAGCAGCTTAGGTCCAGGGGTCTCTGGAAACACCATATATTTT. This sequence encodes CASSLGPGVSGNTIYF. The full variable domain, rest sourced from reference TRBV11-2 and TRBJ1-3, is EAGVAQSPRYKIIEKRQSVAFWCNPISGHATLYWYQQILGQGPKLLIQFQNNGVVDDSQLPKDRFSAERLKGVDSTLKIQPAKLEDSAVYLCASSLGPGVSGNTIYFGEGSWLTVV.

The gene calls are TRBV30 and TRBJ1-5; 8 bases match TRBD1. Germline CDR1 and CDR2: GTSNPN and SVGIG (reference sequence). V was clipped by 1 base and J by 9 bases; unmatched bases: 5. CDR3 size: 13 residues. The DNA for the CDR3 is TGTGCCTGGAGTGCGGACAGGGTCATGCCCCAGCATTTT. Translation gives CAWSADRVMPQHF. Combining the CDR3 with reference TRBV30 and TRBJ1-5 gives the whole variable domain SQTIHQWPATLVQPVGSPLSLECTVEGTSNPNLYWYRQAAGRGLQLLFYSVGIGQISSEVPQNLSASRPQDRQFILSSKKLLLSDSGFYLCAWSADRVMPQHFGDGTRLSIL.

The rearrangement links TRBV2 to TRBJ2-1; D gene ambiguous. The CDR3 runs to 13 residues. CDR1 is SNHLY, CDR2 FYNNEI, per germline. V lost 7 bases, J lost 0 bases, and 7 bases lay in between. DNA for the CDR3: TGTGCCAGCAATTGGCTCTCCTACAATGAGCAGTTCTTC. Amino acids: CASNWLSYNEQFF.

This clone showed up just once. The chain employs TRBV30 and TRBJ2-6; a weak D match, TRBD1 (5 bases). With 3 bases removed from V and 4 bases from J, the gap between germline ends came to 22 bases. The CDR3 extends over 18 amino acids. From germline, CDR1 is GTSNPN and CDR2 SVGIG (reference sequence). The CDR3 DNA is TGTGCCTGGAGGGGGATCCCCCGGCAGGGTCAGGGGGCCAACGTCCTGACTTTC. It yields the protein CAWRGIPRQGQGANVLTF.

This clone was counted ten times or more. DNA for the CDR3: TGTGCCAGCAGCCTTAATGGTCCAGGGGAAGGAGGCTACACCTTC. Its protein is CASSLNGPGEGGYTF. This sequence joins TRBV7-3 and TRBJ1-2, with D possibly TRBD1 on 6 matching bases. The CDR3 extends over 15 amino acids. The germline V gene encodes CDR1 SGHTA and CDR2 FQGTGA. V lost 5 bases and J lost 8, with 21 bases in between.

V and J are TRBV7-9 and TRBJ1-3, with D perhaps matching TRBD1 (5 bases). V was pared by 4 bases and J by 6 bases, with 16 bases between. In germline, CDR1 is SEHNR, CDR2 FQNEAQ (reference sequence). The CDR3 is 15 amino acids. This CDR3 reads CASSSAGNAKNTIYF. The CDR3 DNA reads as TGTGCCAGCAGCTCAGCAGGGAACGCGAAAAACACCATATATTTT.

The genes are TRBV4-2 and TRBJ2-7, with D hard to call. The germline V gene encodes CDR1 LGHNA and CDR2 YNFKEQ. Deletions cut 0 bases from V and 7 bases from J, with 7 bases between. CDR3 length: 12 residues. CDR3 nucleotides: TGTGCCAGCAGCCAAGATTGGCGGGAGCAGTACTTC. Translation: CASSQDWREQYF.

V and J are TRBV7-9 and TRBJ2-1, with D unclear. CDR1 and CDR2 (germline): SEHNR, FQNEAQ (reference sequence). Trimming cost V 5 bases and J 10 bases, with 6 bases left between them. This CDR3 contains 10 residues. CDR3 coding DNA: TGTGCCAGCAGCGTCGGGGAGCAGTTCTTC. Encoded protein: CASSVGEQFF.

The CDR3 nucleotides read TGCGCCAGCAGCTTGACTAGCGGAACCTACGAGCAGTACTTC. Translated, it gives CASSLTSGTYEQYF. This chain connects TRBV5-1 to TRBJ2-7; 8 bases are shared with TRBD2. CDR1 is SGHRS and CDR2 is YFSETQ in the germline V gene. The CDR3 contains 14 residues. Germline trimming cut 1 base from V and 2 bases from J; bases unmatched to any gene: 2.

The chain carries TRBV7-2 and TRBJ2-1; possibly TRBD2 for D (5 bases). The CDR3 has 14 residues. The germline V and J ends were trimmed by 0 bases and 8 bases, with 11 bases remaining between them. The V gene's germline CDR1 is SGHTA and CDR2 FQGNSA. The CDR3 loop reads CASSLAPGNDEQFF. In nucleotides, the CDR3 is TGTGCCAGCAGCTTAGCGCCGGGGAATGATGAGCAGTTCTTC.

This clone was counted only a few times. The CDR3 reads CASRQGSTEAFF. CDR3 in DNA: TGTGCCAGCAGGCAGGGCTCCACTGAAGCTTTCTTT. J is TRBJ1-1 and V is TRBV6-1, with a possible D match to TRBD1 (5 bases). The CDR3 spans 12 residues. Trimming removed 6 bases from V and 4 bases from J, with 9 bases in between. Germline V gene sequence: CDR1 MNHNS, CDR2 SASEGT.

This chain connects TRBV21-1 to TRBJ2-1. TRBV21-1 is a recognized pseudogene. The CDR3 is made up of 13 amino acids. The CDR3 is CASSKRRQQEQFF. In nucleotides, the CDR3 is TGTGCCAGCAGCAAACGAAGGCAGCAAGAGCAGTTCTTC.

This clone has ten or more counts. The chain joins TRBV15 to TRBJ2-3, with TRBD1 matching 9 bases. This CDR3 region has 17 residues. V lost 0 bases, J lost 4 bases, and 8 bases stayed unmatched. Germline V gives CDR1 LNHNV, CDR2 YYDKDF (reference sequence). For the CDR3, the DNA is TGTGCCACCAGCAGAGATTTGGTGGGACAGGGTTCAGATACGCAGTATTTT. It is translated as CATSRDLVGQGSDTQYF.

As to this clone: The identical CDR3 is also encoded by other nucleotide sequences in the sample. The chain couples TRBV2 to TRBJ2-7; D gene uncertain. The V end was cut by 8 bases, the J end by 0 bases, with 8 bases between. Per germline, CDR1 SNHLY and CDR2 FYNNEI. The CDR3 is 12 residues long. The CDR3 nucleotides are TGTGCCAGCTCGAGGAGCTCCTACGAGCAGTACTTC. Encoded protein: CASSRSSYEQYF.

This clone was detected only a few times. The sample contains more than one DNA sequence encoding this CDR3. The chain couples TRBV28 to TRBJ2-2, with 7 bases identical to TRBD2. CDR3 size: 15 residues. J was trimmed by 3 bases and V by 6 bases; bases with no gene match: 7. The germline gives CDR1 MDHEN, CDR2 SYDVKM. The chain's CDR3 is CASSSRLADTGELFF. For the CDR3, the DNA is TGTGCCAGCAGCTCGAGACTAGCAGACACCGGGGAGCTGTTTTTT.

The chain has TRBV27 and TRBJ1-1; the D is unclear. Germline V gene lookup returns CDR1 MNHEY and CDR2 SMNVEV (reference sequence). The CDR3 consists of 14 residues. The germline V and J ends were trimmed by 3 bases and 0 bases, with 8 bases remaining between them. CDR3 bases: TGTGCCAGCAGTTTGTACGGGCTGAACACTGAAGCTTTCTTT. Translated: CASSLYGLNTEAFF.

The V gene is TRBV2, the J gene TRBJ2-7; the D is unclear. The CDR3 length is 12 residues. V was cut by 3 bases and J by 3 bases, with 6 bases left in between. Germline V gives CDR1 SNHLY, CDR2 FYNNEI. The chain's CDR3 is CASSEKGYEQYF. The CDR3 DNA follows: TGTGCCAGCAGTGAGAAGGGCTACGAGCAGTACTTC.

The rearrangement links TRBV10-3 to TRBJ2-7; D unresolved. The V gene lost 6 bases and the J gene lost 0 bases, with 12 bases spanning the gap. Looked up from germline, CDR1 is ENHRY and CDR2 is SYGVKD. This CDR3 contains 14 residues. The CDR3 DNA follows: TGTGCCATCAGCGTCCAAGGCCCCTCCTACGAGCAGTACTTC. This sequence encodes CAISVQGPSYEQYF.

The V gene is TRBV7-8, the J gene TRBJ2-7; D is undetermined. The CDR3 consists of 10 residues. Per the germline V gene, CDR1 is SGHVS and CDR2 is FQNEAQ. V shed 3 bases and J shed 7 bases, with 4 bases lying between them. CDR3 loop: CASSFREQYF. In DNA, the CDR3 is TGTGCCAGCAGCTTCCGGGAGCAGTACTTC.

The chain couples TRBV6-5 to TRBJ1-1; unclear D gene. The V gene's germline CDR1 is MNHEY and CDR2 SVGAGI. The CDR3 is 15 residues long. Trimming removed 2 bases at V and 10 bases at J, with 20 bases between. Here the CDR3 DNA reads TGTGCCAGCAGTTACGATGGAACTCCGGGTCGGGGAGCTTTCTTT. Translation gives CASSYDGTPGRGAFF.

V and J are TRBV10-1 and TRBJ2-5; weak D call: TRBD2 (5 bases). Trimming cost V 6 bases and J 4 bases, with 15 bases left between them. CDR1 WNHNN and CDR2 SYGVQD come from the germline V gene (reference sequence). This CDR3 has 14 amino acids. The CDR3 DNA reads TGCGCCAGCAGCGACCACACGGCGGGAGAGACCCAGTACTTC. Translating gives CASSDHTAGETQYF.

A remark on this clone: The limits of the CDR3 on the DNA are not certain, so only TCRdb's listed CDR3 is given. The rearrangement joins TRBV27 to TRBJ2-1. The CDR3 length is 15 residues, termini included. Germline CDR1 MNHEY, CDR2 SMNVEV (reference sequence). CDR3 residues: CASSSSVSSYNEQFF.

The J gene is TRBJ1-5, the V gene TRBV2; the match to TRBD1 covers 7 bases. Germline CDR1 SNHLY, CDR2 FYNNEI. This CDR3 region has 15 residues. V was pared by 3 bases and J by 15 bases, with 17 bases of the junction left unmatched. The CDR3 coding sequence is TGTGCCAGCAGTGAGGACAGGCCCCTCCTAGCCAGCCGGCATTTT. Translated, it gives CASSEDRPLLASRHF.

This clone was counted only a few times. The chain combines TRBV30 with TRBJ2-2; 10 bases agree with TRBD2. The V gene end was trimmed by 5 bases and the J gene end by 1 base; junction bases not matched to a gene: 13. The CDR3 spans 18 residues. Germline values: CDR1 GTSNPN, CDR2 SVGIG (reference sequence). In DNA form, the CDR3 reads TGTGCCTGGGCGCGACTAGCGGGTGTACGGCTGAACACCGGGGAGCTGTTTTTT. It specifies CAWARLAGVRLNTGELFF.

This clone was seen only once. The V call is TRBV7-3, the J call TRBJ2-3; 12 nucleotides line up with TRBD2. The trim removed 4 bases at V and 6 bases at J, leaving 8 bases unmatched. CDR3 length: 16 residues. The germline gives CDR1 SGHTA, CDR2 FQGTGA. The CDR3 loop is CASSSTTSGGGDTQYF. CDR3 sequence (DNA): TGTGCCAGCAGCTCCACGACTAGCGGGGGAGGGGATACGCAGTATTTT. Looking up the rest from reference TRBV7-3 and TRBJ2-3 gives the full variable domain: GAGVSQTPSNKVTEKGKYVELRCDPISGHTALYWYRQSLGQGPEFLIYFQGTGAADDSGLPNDRFFAVRPEGSVSTLKIQRTERGDSAVYLCASSSTTSGGGDTQYFGPGTRLTVL.

The chain's CDR3 is CASSQGPTWFLNTEAFF. CDR3 in DNA: TGTGCCAGCAGCCAAGGACCGACCTGGTTTCTGAACACTGAAGCTTTCTTT. This chain joins TRBV14 and TRBJ1-1, with D uncertain. The CDR3 has 17 amino acids. V shed 1 base and J shed 0 bases, with 15 bases lying between them. The germline CDR1 and CDR2 sequences are SGHDN and FVKESK.